Listed below are T cell receptor beta chains from one sample, sequenced in a study of OX40 agonist ivuxolimab in advanced cancers. Using immunoSEQ multiplex PCR, the repertoire was profiled, and TCRdb retains in-frame clones only, with some absent. The data contain under 50,000 clones, about 90% of them singletons. This material consisted of CD4+ or CD8+ T cells sorted from blood, taken in a trial of the OX40 agonist ivuxolimab. The receptors were gathered from an adult with an advanced solid tumor such as melanoma, head and neck, liver or kidney cancer. Both conserved end residues are part of each CDR3. Fields, in order: D gene, clone size, J gene, V gene, CDR3 length, CDR3 DNA, CDR3 protein. The D gene is left open where the match is weak. Clone size is shown for a subset of rows, as once, few, many or a class of expanded clone.

d_gene: -
abundance: -
j_gene: TRBJ2-2
v_gene: TRBV6-5
len: 16
CDR3nt: TGTGCCAGCAGTTACGGCAGGCCGCCCCCACTTGAAAGGCTGTTTTTT
CDR3aa: CASSYGRPPPLERLFF

d_gene: TRBD2
abundance: -
j_gene: TRBJ2-7
v_gene: TRBV27
len: 18
CDR3nt: TGTGCCAGCACGAGGAGGACCCCTTCTAGCGGGGGGGCTGGAGAGCAGTACTTC
CDR3aa: CASTRRTPSSGGAGEQYF

d_gene: TRBD2
abundance: -
j_gene: TRBJ2-2
v_gene: TRBV2
len: 16
CDR3nt: TGTGCCAGCAGCGGTCGGGGAGCGGGACCCACCGGGGAGCTGTTTTTT
CDR3aa: CASSGRGAGPTGELFF

d_gene: -
abundance: -
j_gene: TRBJ2-6
v_gene: TRBV5-1
len: 15
CDR3nt: TGCGCCAGCAGCTTGGATGTCTCTGGGGCCAACGTCCTGACTTTC
CDR3aa: CASSLDVSGANVLTF

d_gene: -
abundance: -
j_gene: TRBJ2-5
v_gene: TRBV2
len: 13
CDR3nt: TGTGCCAGCAGTTGGCAGGGCCTGGAGACCCAGTACTTC
CDR3aa: CASSWQGLETQYF

d_gene: -
abundance: -
j_gene: TRBJ2-7
v_gene: TRBV6-1
len: 16
CDR3nt: TGTGCCAGCAGTGGATCCGGGACAATCCTCTCCTACGAGCAGTACTTC
CDR3aa: CASSGSGTILSYEQYF

d_gene: TRBD1
abundance: -
j_gene: TRBJ2-7
v_gene: TRBV2
len: 12
CDR3nt: TGTGCCAGCAGTCAACAGGGGAACGAGCAGTACTTC
CDR3aa: CASSQQGNEQYF

d_gene: -
abundance: -
j_gene: TRBJ2-7
v_gene: TRBV19
len: 15
CDR3nt: TGTGCCAGTAGTACGCCCGAAGGCGGATTCTACGAGCAGTACTTC
CDR3aa: CASSTPEGGFYEQYF

d_gene: -
abundance: -
j_gene: TRBJ1-3
v_gene: TRBV29-1
len: 13
CDR3nt: TGCAGCGCCGGAACCAACTCTGGAAACACCATATATTTT
CDR3aa: CSAGTNSGNTIYF

d_gene: TRBD2
abundance: -
j_gene: TRBJ2-5
v_gene: TRBV5-1
len: 15
CDR3nt: TGCGCCAGCAGCCCTGGCGGGGAGGGTCAAGAGACCCAGTACTTC
CDR3aa: CASSPGGEGQETQYF

d_gene: -
abundance: -
j_gene: TRBJ1-5
v_gene: TRBV19
len: 15
CDR3nt: TGTGCCAGTGGCATACCGGGGGGCCCTGGTCAGCCCCAGCATTTT
CDR3aa: CASGIPGGPGQPQHF

d_gene: TRBD2
abundance: -
j_gene: TRBJ2-1
v_gene: TRBV7-2
len: 14
CDR3nt: TGTGCCAGCAATGGCGGGAGCGTATACAATGAGCAGTTCTTC
CDR3aa: CASNGGSVYNEQFF

d_gene: -
abundance: -
j_gene: TRBJ2-3
v_gene: TRBV7-7
len: 13
CDR3nt: TGTGCTAGCAGCAGAGGGAGCACAGATACGCAGTATTTT
CDR3aa: CASSRGSTDTQYF

d_gene: -
abundance: -
j_gene: TRBJ1-6
v_gene: TRBV5-8
len: 16
CDR3nt: TGTGCCAGCAGCTTGGTCCCGAGCTCCTATAATTCACCCCTCCACTTT
CDR3aa: CASSLVPSSYNSPLHF

d_gene: -
abundance: once
j_gene: TRBJ2-2
v_gene: TRBV7-2
len: 15
CDR3nt: TGTGCCAGCAGCTTGGTGTTGGGGCGCGACGGGGAGCTGTTTTTT
CDR3aa: CASSLVLGRDGELFF

d_gene: TRBD2
abundance: once
j_gene: TRBJ2-3
v_gene: TRBV7-9
len: 15
CDR3nt: TGTGCCAGCAGCTTGACTAGCGACCTCACAGATACGCAGTATTTT
CDR3aa: CASSLTSDLTDTQYF

d_gene: -
abundance: -
j_gene: TRBJ2-1
v_gene: TRBV7-8
len: 11
CDR3nt: TGTGCCAGCACCCTCTACAATGAGCAGTTCTTC
CDR3aa: CASTLYNEQFF

d_gene: -
abundance: few
j_gene: TRBJ1-2
v_gene: TRBV15
len: 12
CDR3nt: TGTGCCACCAGCAGAGACCTGCGGGGCTACACCTTC
CDR3aa: CATSRDLRGYTF

d_gene: -
abundance: -
j_gene: TRBJ1-1
v_gene: TRBV15
len: 13
CDR3nt: TGTGCCACCAGCAGAGACTGGACGAGAGAAGCTTTCTTT
CDR3aa: CATSRDWTREAFF

d_gene: TRBD2
abundance: -
j_gene: TRBJ2-1
v_gene: TRBV5-1
len: 15
CDR3nt: TGCGCCAGCAGCTATACAGCGGGGGGGTACAATGAGCAGTTCTTC
CDR3aa: CASSYTAGGYNEQFF

d_gene: TRBD1
abundance: -
j_gene: TRBJ2-7
v_gene: TRBV27
len: 14
CDR3nt: TGTGCCAGCAGGCCGGACAGGTCTTCCTACGAGCAGTACTTC
CDR3aa: CASRPDRSSYEQYF

d_gene: TRBD1
abundance: -
j_gene: TRBJ1-1
v_gene: TRBV5-4
len: 15
CDR3nt: TGTGCCAGCAGCCCGCGACAGGGGTGGAACACTGAAGCTTTCTTT
CDR3aa: CASSPRQGWNTEAFF

d_gene: TRBD2
abundance: few
j_gene: TRBJ2-1
v_gene: TRBV5-4
len: 15
CDR3nt: TGTGCCAGCAGCTTCGCCGGGGGGTTGGGGAATGAGCAGTTCTTC
CDR3aa: CASSFAGGLGNEQFF

d_gene: -
abundance: -
j_gene: TRBJ1-2
v_gene: TRBV19
len: 12
CDR3nt: TGTGCCAGTACCCAGGCCTCCTATGGCTACACCTTC
CDR3aa: CASTQASYGYTF

d_gene: TRBD2
abundance: -
j_gene: TRBJ2-7
v_gene: TRBV4-3
len: 15
CDR3nt: TGCGCCAGCAGCCTTGGACTAGCGGGAAACTACGAGCAGTACTTC
CDR3aa: CASSLGLAGNYEQYF

d_gene: -
abundance: -
j_gene: TRBJ2-7
v_gene: TRBV5-6
len: 13
CDR3nt: TGTGCCAGCAGCTTGACCCAGAAGCGACGGGTGGACTTC
CDR3aa: CASSLTQKRRVDF

d_gene: TRBD1
abundance: -
j_gene: TRBJ2-3
v_gene: TRBV7-9
len: 17
CDR3nt: TGTGCCAGCAGCTTAGGGGGTTGGACAGGGCTCACAGATACGCAGTATTTT
CDR3aa: CASSLGGWTGLTDTQYF

d_gene: -
abundance: -
j_gene: TRBJ1-2
v_gene: TRBV18
len: 14
CDR3nt: TGTGCCAGCTCACCAGGGGACGCGAGCTATGGCTACACCTTC
CDR3aa: CASSPGDASYGYTF

d_gene: TRBD2
abundance: -
j_gene: TRBJ2-3
v_gene: TRBV7-2
len: 17
CDR3nt: TGTGCCAGCAGCTTAAACGGGGGGGCCGGGGCAGCAGATACGCAGTATTTT
CDR3aa: CASSLNGGAGAADTQYF

d_gene: TRBD1
abundance: -
j_gene: TRBJ2-7
v_gene: TRBV9
len: 15
CDR3nt: TGTGCCAGCAGCCTTGACAGGGACAGCTCCTACGAGCAGTACTTC
CDR3aa: CASSLDRDSSYEQYF

d_gene: -
abundance: -
j_gene: TRBJ1-2
v_gene: TRBV4-2
len: 17
CDR3nt: TGTGCCAGCAGCCAAGATGACGGGTGGGTGGCGGGAGATGGCTACACCTTC
CDR3aa: CASSQDDGWVAGDGYTF

d_gene: TRBD1
abundance: -
j_gene: TRBJ2-1
v_gene: TRBV4-3
len: 18
CDR3nt: TGCGCCAGCAGCCACGGGACAGGGGCGGCCAATTCCCGTGGTGAGCAGTTCTTC
CDR3aa: CASSHGTGAANSRGEQFF

d_gene: TRBD1
abundance: -
j_gene: TRBJ2-1
v_gene: TRBV10-3
len: 15
CDR3nt: TGTGCCATCAGTTCTGACAGGGAAAGAGGAGATGAGCAGTTCTTC
CDR3aa: CAISSDRERGDEQFF

d_gene: -
abundance: -
j_gene: TRBJ2-3
v_gene: TRBV28
len: 14
CDR3nt: TGTGCCAGCAGTTGGGGGCTGAGCACAGATACGCAGTATTTT
CDR3aa: CASSWGLSTDTQYF

d_gene: -
abundance: few
j_gene: TRBJ1-1
v_gene: TRBV29-1
len: 15
CDR3nt: TGCAGCGTTGAAACACAGGGACGCATGAACACTGAAGCTTTCTTT
CDR3aa: CSVETQGRMNTEAFF

d_gene: -
abundance: -
j_gene: TRBJ2-7
v_gene: TRBV7-2
len: 15
CDR3nt: TGTGCCAGCAGCTTAGGAGGTGCTTCGTCCTACGAGCAGTACTTC
CDR3aa: CASSLGGASSYEQYF

d_gene: -
abundance: -
j_gene: TRBJ2-5
v_gene: TRBV7-9
len: 13
CDR3nt: TGTGCCAGCAGCTTAGTGGCGGAAGAGACCCAGTACTTC
CDR3aa: CASSLVAEETQYF

d_gene: -
abundance: -
j_gene: TRBJ1-2
v_gene: TRBV5-4
len: 15
CDR3nt: TGTGCCAGCAGCCTTCCGGACAGTTTTAACTATGGCTACACCTTC
CDR3aa: CASSLPDSFNYGYTF

d_gene: TRBD2
abundance: -
j_gene: TRBJ2-2
v_gene: TRBV5-5
len: 16
CDR3nt: TGTGCCAGCGGTAGGGTGGCGGGGGCGAACACCGGGGAGCTGTTTTTT
CDR3aa: CASGRVAGANTGELFF

d_gene: -
abundance: -
j_gene: TRBJ2-3
v_gene: TRBV29-1
len: 12
CDR3nt: TGCAGCGTCGATCGACTAGCAGATACGCAGTATTTT
CDR3aa: CSVDRLADTQYF

d_gene: -
abundance: few
j_gene: TRBJ1-1
v_gene: TRBV30
len: 13
CDR3nt: TGTGCCTGGAGTCGGGGGTGGAACACTGAAGCTTTCTTT
CDR3aa: CAWSRGWNTEAFF

d_gene: -
abundance: -
j_gene: TRBJ1-4
v_gene: TRBV7-9
len: 17
CDR3nt: TGTGCCAGCAGCTATTCCGGGCCCGGGGGGTACAATGAAAAACTGTTTTTT
CDR3aa: CASSYSGPGGYNEKLFF

d_gene: -
abundance: -
j_gene: TRBJ2-1
v_gene: TRBV5-1
len: 16
CDR3nt: TGCGCCAGCAGCTTCACGAGGAAAAGCCAAGAGAATGAGCAGTTCTTC
CDR3aa: CASSFTRKSQENEQFF

d_gene: -
abundance: -
j_gene: TRBJ2-5
v_gene: TRBV2
len: 13
CDR3nt: TGTGCCAGCAGTGAACACCTCCAAGAGACCCAGTACTTC
CDR3aa: CASSEHLQETQYF

d_gene: -
abundance: -
j_gene: TRBJ1-1
v_gene: TRBV25-1
len: 16
CDR3nt: TGTGCCAGCAGTGCCCCCCCCGGGACATCGGACACTGAAGCTTTCTTT
CDR3aa: CASSAPPGTSDTEAFF

d_gene: -
abundance: -
j_gene: TRBJ2-3
v_gene: TRBV15
len: 16
CDR3nt: TGTGCCACCAGCAGAGGTGAGGGGATCAATACAGATACGCAGTATTTT
CDR3aa: CATSRGEGINTDTQYF

d_gene: -
abundance: -
j_gene: TRBJ1-4
v_gene: TRBV6-1
len: 15
CDR3nt: TGTGCCAGCAGTTTGGACCGAGCAACTAATGAAAAACTGTTTTTT
CDR3aa: CASSLDRATNEKLFF

d_gene: TRBD2
abundance: -
j_gene: TRBJ2-1
v_gene: TRBV4-1
len: 18
CDR3nt: TGCGCCAGCAGCCAAGGGGGACTAGCGGGGGACTACTACAATGAGCAGTTCTTC
CDR3aa: CASSQGGLAGDYYNEQFF

d_gene: -
abundance: -
j_gene: TRBJ1-6
v_gene: TRBV9
len: 13
CDR3nt: TGTGCCAGCAGCGTCGAAATAGATTCACCCCTCCACTTT
CDR3aa: CASSVEIDSPLHF

d_gene: -
abundance: -
j_gene: TRBJ1-2
v_gene: TRBV5-1
len: 13
CDR3nt: TGCGCCAGCAAGAGGGCCGTAGACTATGGCTACACCTTC
CDR3aa: CASKRAVDYGYTF

d_gene: -
abundance: -
j_gene: TRBJ2-3
v_gene: TRBV5-1
len: 15
CDR3nt: TGCGCCAGCAGCAGCGGAGTCGGCCCCACAGATACGCAGTATTTT
CDR3aa: CASSSGVGPTDTQYF

d_gene: -
abundance: -
j_gene: TRBJ1-5
v_gene: TRBV6-1
len: 13
CDR3nt: TGTGCCAGCAGTGAATTGGTTAATCAGCCCCAGCATTTT
CDR3aa: CASSELVNQPQHF

d_gene: TRBD1
abundance: -
j_gene: TRBJ1-2
v_gene: TRBV6-5
len: 13
CDR3nt: TGTGCCAGCAACCCCGGGACAGGGGAAGGCTACACCTTC
CDR3aa: CASNPGTGEGYTF

d_gene: -
abundance: -
j_gene: TRBJ1-1
v_gene: TRBV10-2
len: 13
CDR3nt: TGCGCCAGCAGTGAGTCGCCGGACACTGAAGCTTTCTTT
CDR3aa: CASSESPDTEAFF

d_gene: TRBD1
abundance: -
j_gene: TRBJ2-1
v_gene: TRBV7-8
len: 15
CDR3nt: TGTGCCAGCAGCTCTCGGGACAGGAGCTACAATGAGCAGTTCTTC
CDR3aa: CASSSRDRSYNEQFF

d_gene: TRBD1
abundance: -
j_gene: TRBJ1-2
v_gene: TRBV10-3
len: 11
CDR3nt: TGTGCCATCAGTGCAGGGGGAGGCTACACCTTC
CDR3aa: CAISAGGGYTF

d_gene: -
abundance: -
j_gene: TRBJ1-5
v_gene: TRBV18
len: 14
CDR3nt: TGTGCCAGCTCACCAGAGAATAGCAATCAGCCCCAGCATTTT
CDR3aa: CASSPENSNQPQHF

d_gene: -
abundance: -
j_gene: TRBJ1-2
v_gene: TRBV30
len: 13
CDR3nt: TGTGCCTGGACGGGGAGGGCTAACTATGGCTACACCTTC
CDR3aa: CAWTGRANYGYTF

d_gene: -
abundance: -
j_gene: TRBJ2-2
v_gene: TRBV18
len: 16
CDR3nt: TGTGCCAGCTCACCTAGCTCCGACCCGGGCACCGGGGAGCTGTTTTTT
CDR3aa: CASSPSSDPGTGELFF